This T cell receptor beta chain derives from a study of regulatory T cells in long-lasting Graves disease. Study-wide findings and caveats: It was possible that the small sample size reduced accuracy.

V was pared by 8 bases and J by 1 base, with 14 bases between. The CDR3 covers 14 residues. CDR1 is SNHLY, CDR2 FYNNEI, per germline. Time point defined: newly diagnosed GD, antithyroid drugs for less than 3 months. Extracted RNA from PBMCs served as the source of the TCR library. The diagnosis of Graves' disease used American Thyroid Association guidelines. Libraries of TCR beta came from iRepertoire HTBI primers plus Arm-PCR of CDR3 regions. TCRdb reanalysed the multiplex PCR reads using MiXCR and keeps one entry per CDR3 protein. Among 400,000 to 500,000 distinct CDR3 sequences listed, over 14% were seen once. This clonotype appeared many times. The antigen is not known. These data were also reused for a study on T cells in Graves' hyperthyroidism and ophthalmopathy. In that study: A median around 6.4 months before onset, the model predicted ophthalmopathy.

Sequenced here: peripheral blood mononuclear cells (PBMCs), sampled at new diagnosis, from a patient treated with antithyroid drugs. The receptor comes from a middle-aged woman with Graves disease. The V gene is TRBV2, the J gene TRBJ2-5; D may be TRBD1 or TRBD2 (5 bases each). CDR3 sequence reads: CASGRTGPQETQYF. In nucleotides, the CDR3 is TGTGCCAGCGGTCGGACGGGACCCCAAGAGACCCAGTACTTC. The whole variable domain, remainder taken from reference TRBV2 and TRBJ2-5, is EPEVTQTPSHQVTQMGQEVILRCVPISNHLYFYWYRQILGQKVEFLVSFYNNEISEKSEIFDDQFSVERPDGSNFTLKIRSTKLEDSAMYFCASGRTGPQETQYFGPGTRLLVL.